The clone carrying this T cell receptor (beta chain) was seen a handful of times. Its antigen remains unidentified. The data derive from a study of cytomegalovirus exposure and HLA in healthy donors. Across the study: When about 400 donors were genotyped, approximately 80% of them were found to fall in the Caucasian-associated ancestry cluster. The study's findings and limits: Analysis was carried out at a later point, and it linked a missense DCLRE1C variant to TCR beta V- and J-gene trimming. In an earlier analysis, productive rearrangement rates for most beta V segments clustered near 90% or 30%.

13 Jbeta primers and 60 Vbeta primers were used for the PCR. TCRdb's copy holds only in-frame clones and misses some; the assay was immunoSEQ multiplex PCR. The sample holds approximately 110,000 clones; 55% to 70% are singletons and the top ten take roughly 2.4%. Trimming took 11 bases from V and 1 from J; bases not matched to a gene: 10. The CDR3 is 15 amino acids. Per germline, CDR1 LNHDA and CDR2 SQIVND (reference sequence). Sequenced sample: PBMCs. The V call is TRBV19, the J call TRBJ1-3, with TRBD1 identical over 8 bases. The clonotype comes from a woman in her 30s in good health and CMV-seronegative. The CDR3 coding sequence is TGTGCCTCGAGGGAGGACAGGGCGTCTGGAAACACCATATATTTT. Its translation is CASREDRASGNTIYF. The whole variable domain, filled in from reference TRBV19 and TRBJ1-3, reads DGGITQSPKYLFRKEGQNVTLSCEQNLNHDAMYWYRQDPGQGLRLIYYSQIVNDFQKGDIAEGYSVSREKKESFPLTVTSAQKNPTAFYLCASREDRASGNTIYFGEGSWLTVV.